This entry lists 11 T cell receptor beta chains sequenced from one sample in a study of blood T cell repertoires in COVID-19. Using immunoSEQ multiplex PCR, the repertoire was profiled, and TCRdb retains in-frame clones only, with some absent. This table holds about 98,000 clones, more than 85% found once. The sample consisted of peripheral blood. The receptors stem from a man between 18 and 29 years old with acute or convalescent COVID-19.

The gene calls are TRBV5-5 and TRBJ1-1; D is ambiguous. The CDR3 spans 13 residues. Between the trimmed V and J ends, which lost 0 bases and 1 base, there was a span of 4 bases. Germline CDR1 reads SGHKS; CDR2 reads YYEKEE (reference sequence). Here the CDR3 DNA reads TGTGCCAGCAGCTTGGTGAGGAACACTGAAGCTTTCTTT. As protein: CASSLVRNTEAFF.

The gene calls are TRBV4-1 and TRBJ2-2; D might be TRBD2 (5 bases). V was trimmed by 2 bases and J by 8 bases, leaving 9 bases between them. The CDR3 totals 13 residues. The germline V gene encodes CDR1 MGHRA and CDR2 YSYEKL. The chain's CDR3 is CASSQLTGGELFF. For the CDR3, the DNA is TGCGCCAGCAGCCAACTGACGGGAGGGGAGCTGTTTTTT.

This chain connects TRBV9 to TRBJ1-1, with TRBD1 as a possible D gene (5 bases). Trimming shortened V by 4 bases and J by 1 base, and 14 bases separated the two germline ends. The germline CDR1 and CDR2 sequences are SGDLS and YYNGEE. The CDR3 is 15 amino acids. The CDR3 spells CASSTHGTPNTEAFF. CDR3 DNA: TGTGCCAGCAGCACCCACGGGACTCCGAACACTGAAGCTTTCTTT.

J is TRBJ1-1 and V is TRBV6-5; TRBD1 might be the D (6 bases). CDR1 and CDR2 from the germline V gene are MNHEY and SVGAGI. This CDR3 comprises 14 residues. V lost 7 bases and J 0 bases, leaving 12 bases between the germline ends. CDR3: CASTGQIMNTEAFF. In nucleotides, the CDR3 is TGTGCCAGCACCGGACAGATAATGAACACTGAAGCTTTCTTT.

The CDR3 nucleotides are TGTGCCAGCAGTATCCCTAAGAGCCCGGGGGGAAACAATGAGCAGTTCTTC. Translation: CASSIPKSPGGNNEQFF. This chain connects TRBV6-2 or TRBV6-3 to TRBJ2-1, with 7 bases aligning to TRBD2. The V gene end was trimmed by 5 bases and the J gene end by 5 bases; junction bases not matched to a gene: 15. Germline assignment: CDR1 MNHEY and CDR2 SVGEGT. The CDR3 has 17 amino acids.

This clone showed up just once. The chain recombines TRBV27 with TRBJ2-5; possible D gene TRBD1, 6 bases. The CDR3 has 15 residues. V was pared by 4 bases and J by 2 bases, with 14 bases between. Germline-derived CDR1 and CDR2 are MNHEY and SMNVEV (reference sequence). CDR3 in DNA: TGTGCCAGCAGTTCCCCAGGGGCCGGACAAGAGACCCAGTACTTC. Residues: CASSSPGAGQETQYF.

This chain joins TRBV4-1 and TRBJ1-1; 9 bases agree with TRBD1. The germline gives CDR1 MGHRA, CDR2 YSYEKL. The CDR3 runs 14 residues. With 1 base clipped from V and 6 bases from J, the junction kept 3 bases outside the gene matches. The CDR3 protein is CASSQGRTGAEAFF. DNA of the CDR3: TGCGCCAGCAGCCAAGGGAGGACAGGGGCTGAAGCTTTCTTT.

The rearrangement joins TRBV30 to TRBJ1-5; TRBD1 matches at 9 bases. This CDR3 has 17 residues. Looked up from germline, CDR1 is GTSNPN and CDR2 is SVGIG (reference sequence). The junction had 8 bases not matched to a gene; V was cut back by 0 bases and J by 2 bases. DNA of the CDR3: TGTGCCTGGAGTGTAGGGCTAGGGGACAGGGGCAATCAGCCCCAGCATTTT. It yields the protein CAWSVGLGDRGNQPQHF.

DNA for the CDR3: TGTGCCAGTACCACCGTAGCGGGACACTACGAGCAGTACTTC. Residues: CASTTVAGHYEQYF. This chain connects TRBV19 to TRBJ2-7, with TRBD2 matching over 8 bases. Germline V CDR1 and CDR2: LNHDA, SQIVND (reference sequence). The CDR3 has 14 residues. The J segment lost 3 bases and the V segment lost 7 bases, leaving 8 bases of the junction unmatched.

The genes are TRBV27 and TRBJ1-5, with D maybe TRBD1 (5 bases). The germline V gene encodes CDR1 MNHEY and CDR2 SMNVEV (reference sequence). V lost 5 bases and J 3 bases, leaving 14 bases between the germline ends. This CDR3 region has 15 residues. DNA for the CDR3: TGTGCCAGCAGTCGCGCGGGACCGAACAATCAGCCCCAGCATTTT. Protein product: CASSRAGPNNQPQHF.

This clone was seen once. The rearrangement joins TRBV18 to TRBJ1-1; tentative D call: TRBD1 (5 bases). The CDR3 consists of 15 residues. Germline assignment: CDR1 KGHSH and CDR2 LQKENI. The V end lost 4 bases, the J end lost 5 bases, and 17 bases lay between the germline ends. The CDR3 loop is CASSRDSVSGTEAFF. CDR3 DNA sequence: TGTGCCAGCTCACGCGACAGCGTGTCGGGTACTGAAGCTTTCTTT.